This TCR beta chain was observed in a study of cytomegalovirus exposure and HLA in healthy donors (dated by TCRdb to the late 2010s). Regarding the research as a whole: A later analysis indicated that the roughly 120 validation repertoires were generated on the platform also employed for the 666 repertoires of the first cohort. The study aimed to test whether cataloging public T cell receptors could reveal signatures of past pathogen exposure. In addition to the first cohort of 650 to 750 subjects, a separate validation cohort of over 90 different subjects was used. The study combined high-throughput TCR immunosequencing, statistical association of individual TCRs with disease status, and machine learning to predict cytomegalovirus infection status. General study outcomes and caveats: The authors suggested that the approach could potentially be extended to other disease states and immunological phenotypes. In a later analysis, TCRs clustered in the first cohort were found to also tend to co-occur in the 130 or so validation repertoires, with 90% to 95% of cluster scores above 0. Most TCR sequences were observed very rarely across donors, whereas some public TCRs were present in many individuals. The study gave a list of about 170 TCR beta chains associated with cytomegalovirus. The classifier was reported to diagnose cytomegalovirus status with high specificity and sensitivity in both the original and validation cohorts. In vitro tests confirmed that a few of the cytomegalovirus-associated TCR beta chains recognize cytomegalovirus antigens. A later analysis had no HLA typing for the validation cohort, so co-occurrence there was scored across all 120 repertoires.

The donors belonged to the validation cohort of around 110 subjects, which was separate from the roughly 670-subject first cohort. V lost 0 bases and J lost 5 bases; the stretch between them is 11 bases long. Including cysteine and phenylalanine, the CDR3 has 14 amino acids. The sequence is cut down to CDR3 DNA, 42 bases in frame from base 1. CDR1 and CDR2 are drawn from the germline V gene: SGHRS, YFSETQ. Of note for this clone: What antigen it recognizes has not been identified. Per-nucleotide qualities are absent, and no much larger clonotype sits a single base away.

The receptor library was made with the immunoSEQ multiplex PCR assay. As for how the authors treated the data: A statistical classification framework was built for diagnosing cytomegalovirus status from the catalog of TCR beta chain sequences. In TCRdb, the immuneACCESS table is reduced to in-frame sequences with V and J assigned. These tables do not hold every clone; where another copy was compared, an unresolved V gene accounts for under half, and the others remain unexplained. The D gene and trimming were derived from the DNA, and the V and J assignments and clone size from that table. The sample contains roughly 62,000 clones, roughly 94% of them found a single time. The top ten clones comprise 2% to 2.5% of the sample.

The source material was PBMCs. The source of this sequence is a man aged 18-30 years in good health and CMV-seronegative. In this chain, TRBV5-1 is recombined with TRBJ2-5, and perhaps TRBD2 as D gene, on 6 matching bases. In nucleotides, the sequence is TGCGCCAGCAGCTTGGACGGCGCGGGGGAGACCCAGTACTTC. It codes for CASSLDGAGETQYF.